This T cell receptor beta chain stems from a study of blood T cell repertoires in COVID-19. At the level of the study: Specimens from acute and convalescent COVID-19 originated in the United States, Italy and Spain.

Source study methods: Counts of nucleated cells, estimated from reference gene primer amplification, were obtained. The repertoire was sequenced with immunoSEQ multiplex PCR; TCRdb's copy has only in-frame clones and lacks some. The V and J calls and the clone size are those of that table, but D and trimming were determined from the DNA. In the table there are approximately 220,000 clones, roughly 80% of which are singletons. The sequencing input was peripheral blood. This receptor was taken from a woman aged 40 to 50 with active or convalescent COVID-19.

CDR3 protein: CASHEVTDTQYF. The CDR3 bases are TGCGCCAGCCATGAGGTGACAGATACGCAGTATTTT. The chain couples TRBV10-2 to TRBJ2-3; D gene unclear. CDR1 is WSHSY and CDR2 is SAAADI in the germline V gene. This CDR3 spans 12 amino acids. Trimming left V 8 bases short and J 3 bases short, with 9 bases between.